This T cell receptor beta chain was recorded in a study of blood T cells in healthy people across ages. On the study more broadly: Through template switching, about one barcoded beta molecule was captured per two T cells, as measured in model experiments. Notes on the study in general: Roughly linear age-related decline in beta diversity appeared, significant by age roughly 40.

With regard to this clonotype: Its antigen is unknown.

Sample-barcoded 5' priming and a J-beta primer mix drove a second PCR of about 6 to 12 cycles. A single record per CDR3 protein comes from TCRdb applying MiXCR to the 5' RACE reads. The sample lists some 1,800,000 distinct CDR3 sequences; about two fifths were seen once. CDR1 MNHEY and CDR2 SMNVEV come from the germline V gene (reference sequence). There are 15 residues in the CDR3. Trimming took off 0 bases at V and 3 bases at J, with 12 bases between the two ends. The rearrangement links TRBV27 to TRBJ2-7; D may be TRBD1 (6 bases). The sample was blood. This receptor was identified in a human donor in good health. The CDR3 DNA is TGTGCCAGCAGTTTATCTGGGACAACAAACTACGAGCAGTACTTC. Translation: CASSLSGTTNYEQYF.